A single sample gave rise to the 28 T cell receptor beta chains below, sequenced in a study of T-cell memory formation after mild COVID-19. MiXCR, applied by TCRdb to the 5' RACE reads, yields one record per CDR3 protein. The repertoire includes about 430,000 distinct CDR3 sequences, roughly 18% of them detected once, and approximately 21% sits in the top ten. Sequencing was carried out using PBMCs or a T cell subset sorted from them (not recorded which). All receptors derive from a man aged 18 to 30 who had mild COVID-19 (a few samples of this study predate the infection). Cell type and time point are not known.

About this clonotype itself: Likely a read error: the CDR3 ends without its conserved phenylalanine or tryptophan. V usage is TRBV9 and J usage is TRBJ1-2; possibly TRBD1 for D (6 bases). CDR3 length: 17 residues. Germline CDR1 is SGDLS and CDR2 is YYNGEE. V was shortened by 3 bases and J by 8 bases, with 26 bases between the two germline ends. For the CDR3, the DNA is TGTGCCAGCAGCGAGAGGCCCCATACTGACAGGCTACGAGGCTACACCTTA. Its protein is CASSERPHTDRLRGYTL.

The chain employs TRBV6-2 or TRBV6-3 and TRBJ2-7; the match to TRBD1 covers 9 bases. The junction had 4 bases not matched to a gene; V was cut back by 2 bases and J by 5 bases. The CDR3 sequence is 14 residues long. Germline V gives CDR1 MNHEY, CDR2 SVGEGT. CDR3 amino acids: CASSYGTGYDEQYF. The CDR3 DNA reads as TGTGCCAGCAGTTACGGGACAGGGTACGACGAGCAGTACTTC.

This clonotype has just a few counts. CDR3 protein: CASSYSTPPRNEQFF. CDR3 coding DNA: TGTGCCAGCAGTTACTCGACCCCCCCTCGGAATGAGCAGTTCTTC. The V gene is TRBV6-2 or TRBV6-3, the J gene TRBJ2-1; D is unresolved. This CDR3 has 15 amino acids. Per the germline V gene, CDR1 is MNHEY and CDR2 is SVGEGT. Trimming shortened V by 0 bases and J by 7 bases, and 13 bases separated the two germline ends.

V gene TRBV7-9 combines with J gene TRBJ2-3, with D possibly being TRBD2 (7 bases). With 5 bases removed from V and 3 bases from J, the gap between germline ends came to 18 bases. CDR1 is SEHNR, CDR2 FQNEAQ, per germline (reference sequence). The CDR3 is 16 residues long. CDR3 residues: CASSPELGGRTDTQYF. The CDR3 DNA reads as TGTGCCAGCAGCCCAGAGTTGGGGGGGCGAACAGATACGCAGTATTTT.

This clonotype was seen a few times. The chain carries TRBV7-9 and TRBJ1-1; a possible D gene is TRBD1 (5 bases). CDR3 length: 12 residues. Trimming took off 4 bases at V and 4 bases at J, with 7 bases between the two ends. Germline V gives CDR1 SEHNR, CDR2 FQNEAQ (reference sequence). The CDR3 here is CASSSGTTEAFF. The CDR3 DNA is TGTGCCAGCAGCTCCGGGACCACTGAAGCTTTCTTT.

The gene calls are TRBV7-7 and TRBJ2-7; TRBD1 aligns across 7 bases. The CDR3 has 15 residues. Germline V gene lookup returns CDR1 SSHAT and CDR2 FNYEAQ (reference sequence). Germline trimming cut 5 bases from V and 0 bases from J; bases unmatched to any gene: 7. CDR3 residues: CASSPTGSLSYEQYF. The CDR3 DNA follows: TGTGCCAGCAGCCCGACAGGGAGCCTCTCCTACGAGCAGTACTTC.

V and J are TRBV29-1 and TRBJ2-5; D is unresolved. CDR3 length: 14 amino acids. Per the germline V gene, CDR1 is SQVTM and CDR2 is ANQGSEA. V lost 3 bases, J lost 2 bases, and 13 bases lay in between. DNA for the CDR3: TGCAGCGTTGAGAGGCGGACGGTGCAAGAGACCCAGTACTTC. Translation: CSVERRTVQETQYF.

The rearrangement links TRBV19 to TRBJ2-5; 7 positions agree with TRBD1. V shed 4 bases, J shed 5 bases, and the junction held 10 bases outside the gene matches. This CDR3 has 15 residues. Germline V gives CDR1 LNHDA, CDR2 SQIVND (reference sequence). The CDR3 sequence: CASSTWTGEGETQYF. The CDR3 DNA reads as TGTGCCAGTAGTACGTGGACAGGAGAGGGGGAGACCCAGTACTTC.

Only a few counts were recorded for this clonotype. The rearrangement uses TRBV25-1 and TRBJ1-5; D unclear. The CDR3 has 13 residues. Germline V gives CDR1 MGHDK, CDR2 SYGVNS. V dropped 8 bases and J dropped 2 bases, with 10 bases sitting between them. The CDR3 nucleotides are TGTGCCAGCTCGAGGGTGGGCAATCAGCCCCAGCATTTT. Its protein is CASSRVGNQPQHF. Filled out from reference TRBV25-1 and TRBJ1-5, the complete variable domain reads EADIYQTPRYLVIGTGKKITLECSQTMGHDKMYWYQQDPGMELHLIHYSYGVNSTEKGDLSSESTVSRIRTEHFPLTLESARPSHTSQYLCASSRVGNQPQHFGDGTRLSIL.

The CDR3 region has the DNA TGCGCCAGCAGCCAAGATTCGCGGTTGGCTGGAAACACCATATATTTT. Its translation: CASSQDSRLAGNTIYF. V gene TRBV4-3 combines with J gene TRBJ1-3, with unresolved D. The germline V and J ends were trimmed by 0 bases and 2 bases, with 11 bases remaining between them. The CDR3 spans 16 residues. Germline loops: CDR1 LGHNA, CDR2 YSLEER.

The chain couples TRBV27 to TRBJ1-5, with D possibly being TRBD1 (5 bases). This CDR3 contains 20 residues. The V gene lost 2 bases and the J gene lost 0 bases, with 23 bases spanning the gap. Per the germline V gene, CDR1 is MNHEY and CDR2 is SMNVEV (reference sequence). The CDR3 DNA reads TGTGCCAGCAGTTTAGAAAGGCCGACAGTACTTGGTTATAGCAATCAGCCCCAGCATTTT. Translating gives CASSLERPTVLGYSNQPQHF.

CDR3 protein: CAISESRGLQPQHF. CDR3 DNA sequence: TGTGCCATCAGTGAGTCTCGGGGTTTACAGCCCCAGCATTTT. The V gene is TRBV10-3, the J gene TRBJ1-5; D is unresolved. Trimming took 0 bases from V and 7 from J, leaving 10 bases between them. Germline lookup yields CDR1 ENHRY and CDR2 SYGVKD. This CDR3 spans 14 amino acids.

This clonotype was recorded once. The chain is built from TRBV29-1 and TRBJ1-1, with 7 positions matching TRBD1. V shed 5 bases and J 1 base; nucleotides not matched to a gene: 7. The germline V gene has CDR1 SQVTM and CDR2 ANQGSEA. The length of the CDR3 is 14 residues. The CDR3 region is CSVLPGQRNTEAFF. CDR3 DNA: TGCAGCGTTTTACCGGGACAGCGGAACACTGAAGCTTTCTTT. Full variable domain (missing parts from reference TRBV29-1 and TRBJ1-1): SAVISQKPSRDICQRGTSLTIQCQVDSQVTMMFWYRQQPGQSLTLIATANQGSEATYESGFVIDKFPISRPNLTFSTLTVSNMSPEDSSIYLCSVLPGQRNTEAFFGQGTRLTVV.

This clonotype has ten or more counts. The chain links TRBV12-3 or TRBV12-4 to TRBJ2-3; D remains ambiguous. The CDR3 contains 15 residues. V was trimmed by 1 base and J by 1 base, leaving 9 bases between them. The CDR3 DNA is TGTGCCAGCAGTTTAGGGGCGATGCGCACAGATACGCAGTATTTT. Translated, it gives CASSLGAMRTDTQYF.

This clonotype was seen only a few times. The rearrangement joins TRBV7-8 to TRBJ2-2; D remains unclear. Trimming took 3 bases from V and 1 from J, leaving 15 bases between them. Germline CDR1 reads SGHVS; CDR2 reads FQNEAQ. The CDR3 loop spans 17 amino acids. CDR3 nucleotides: TGTGCCAGCAGCTTTAGATGGAGACTGGTGAACACCGGGGAGCTGTTTTTT. Its translation: CASSFRWRLVNTGELFF.

This clonotype has more than one count but fewer than ten. Being one base from a much bigger clone, this may be a read error. The chain joins TRBV7-9 to TRBJ2-2; D remains unclear. CDR3 length: 14 residues. Trimming stripped 1 base from V and 4 bases from J, with 7 bases between. In germline, CDR1 is SEHNR, CDR2 FQNEAQ (reference sequence). CDR3 nucleotide sequence: TGTGCCAGCAGCTTAGAACAGATCACCGGGGAGCTGTTTTTT. It yields the protein CASSLEQITGELFF.

The chain joins TRBV28 to TRBJ1-6, with TRBD1 matching 7 bases. The CDR3 extends over 18 amino acids. V shed 2 bases and J 3 bases; nucleotides not matched to a gene: 10. The germline CDR1 and CDR2 sequences are MDHEN and SYDVKM. CDR3 DNA: TGTGCCAGCAGTTTACTTGACAGGGTATCCTACTATAATTCACCCCTCCACTTT. It yields the protein CASSLLDRVSYYNSPLHF.

The chain recombines TRBV11-2 with TRBJ1-1; a weak D match, TRBD1 (5 bases). The germline gives CDR1 SGHAT, CDR2 FQNNGV. Trimming pared 4 bases from V and 7 bases from J, leaving 10 bases between. The CDR3 length is 12 residues. The DNA for the CDR3 is TGTGCCAGCAGCTGGAGGGACGGTGAAGCTTTCTTT. It yields the protein CASSWRDGEAFF.

This clonotype was detected only a few times. V is TRBV5-1 and J is TRBJ2-3; 10 bases fit TRBD2. Germline V gene sequence: CDR1 SGHRS, CDR2 YFSETQ. V was clipped by 4 bases and J by 5 bases; unmatched bases: 10. The CDR3 spans 16 residues. The CDR3 here is CASSPATSGVLDTQYF. The CDR3 DNA reads as TGCGCCAGCAGCCCCGCCACTAGCGGGGTTTTAGATACGCAGTATTTT.

This clonotype was seen ten or more times. J is TRBJ2-3 and V is TRBV7-2, with D possibly being TRBD2 (6 bases). Trimming pared 2 bases from V and 2 bases from J, leaving 8 bases between. Germline V gene sequence: CDR1 SGHTA, CDR2 FQGNSA. This CDR3 comprises 14 residues. The CDR3 sequence is CASSLSLATDTQYF. Here the CDR3 DNA reads TGTGCCAGCAGCTTATCACTAGCCACAGATACGCAGTATTTT.

This clonotype was seen only a few times. V gene TRBV9 combines with J gene TRBJ2-5, with TRBD2 identical over 12 bases. From germline, CDR1 is SGDLS and CDR2 YYNGEE. The J segment lost 4 bases and the V segment lost 3 bases, leaving 4 bases of the junction unmatched. This CDR3 comprises 15 residues. The CDR3 region is CASSALAGGRETQYF. As DNA, the CDR3 is TGTGCCAGCAGCGCCCTAGCGGGGGGGCGAGAGACCCAGTACTTC.

This clonotype was detected ten times or more. Here the CDR3 DNA reads TGCAGCGTTGCAGACCCAGGGCAAGGAAACACCATATATTTT. Translating gives CSVADPGQGNTIYF. This chain uses TRBV29-1 with TRBJ1-3, with D possibly matching TRBD1 (5 bases). V lost 4 bases to trimming and J lost 4 bases, with 14 bases between them. The germline V gene encodes CDR1 SQVTM and CDR2 ANQGSEA. The CDR3 extends over 14 amino acids.

The chain employs TRBV28 and TRBJ2-2; D is uncertain. V lost 7 bases to trimming and J lost 5 bases, with 8 bases between them. CDR1 is MDHEN, CDR2 SYDVKM, per germline. The CDR3 is made up of 12 amino acids. This chain's CDR3 is CASKGWTGELFF. CDR3 sequence (DNA): TGTGCCAGCAAAGGATGGACCGGGGAGCTGTTTTTT.

This clonotype was observed a few times. The V call is TRBV12-3 or TRBV12-4, the J call TRBJ1-1; D possibly corresponds to TRBD1 (6 bases). CDR3 length: 14 amino acids. V was cut by 6 bases and J by 2 bases, with 13 bases left in between. CDR3 in amino acids: CASREGGGNTEAFF. Here the CDR3 DNA reads TGTGCCAGCAGAGAGGGGGGGGGAAACACTGAAGCTTTCTTT.

This clonotype was counted between two and nine times. J is TRBJ1-1 and V is TRBV3-2; the D call TRBD1 from the table was never checked on the DNA. TRBV3-2 is termed a pseudogene. This CDR3 is 16 amino acids long. CDR3 loop: CASSQSPTGMNTEAFF. CDR3 nucleotides: TGTGCCAGCAGCCAATCCCCGACAGGGATGAACACTGAAGCTTTCTTT.

The J gene is TRBJ2-3, the V gene TRBV5-4, with TRBD2 matching 10 bases. The CDR3 loop spans 14 amino acids. CDR1 is SGHNT, CDR2 YYREEE, per germline (reference sequence). After removal of 2 bases from V and 6 bases from J, the junction contained 3 bases not matched to a gene. The CDR3 sequence is CASSFSGGGDTQYF. The DNA for the CDR3 is TGTGCCAGCAGCTTCAGCGGGGGGGGCGATACGCAGTATTTT.

This clonotype was detected only a few times. The gene calls are TRBV10-2 and TRBJ2-2, with 15 nucleotides matching TRBD2. Germline V gene lookup returns CDR1 WSHSY and CDR2 SAAADI. The CDR3 spans 17 residues. The ends lost 4 bases at V and 6 bases at J; junction bases unmatched: 6. CDR3: CASSGTSGGAISGELFF. CDR3 sequence (DNA): TGCGCCAGCAGTGGGACTAGCGGGGGGGCGATCTCCGGGGAGCTGTTTTTT.

This clonotype was picked up a small number of times. The chain combines TRBV4-3 with TRBJ1-1; D remains ambiguous. Germline V gene lookup returns CDR1 LGHNA and CDR2 YSLEER. The CDR3 extends over 14 amino acids. Trimming cost V 0 bases and J 2 bases, with 7 bases left between them. CDR3 DNA: TGCGCCAGCAGCCAAGAGTCCTTCAACACTGAAGCTTTCTTT. This sequence encodes CASSQESFNTEAFF.